Listed below are T cell receptor beta chains from one sample, sequenced in a study of cytomegalovirus exposure and HLA in healthy donors. Sequencing was performed with immunoSEQ multiplex PCR; in TCRdb, only in-frame clones are kept and a portion is missing. The table includes 55,000 to 80,000 clones, 65% to 75% detected once. The sample was PBMCs. Source of these receptors: a man aged 45-65 years in good health and CMV-seropositive. Both conserved end residues are part of each CDR3. Size is omitted from some rows. Given values are once, few, many or a class for expanded clones.

v_call clone_size cdr3_aa
TRBV5-4 - CASNLGRGLGEKLFF
TRBV6-5 - CASSYPTGRERDTQYF
TRBV19 - CASSILAGRNEQFF
TRBV6-1 - CASSPRVGNQPQHF
TRBV5-8 - CASSFQTSGAGELFF
TRBV18 - CASSPRGVTEAFF
TRBV6-6 once CASTSTPAGKGEKLFF
TRBV10-3 few CAISEGTGDEKLFF
TRBV7-2 - CASSLNPGYEQYF
TRBV5-1 - CASSLRGLGTDTQYF
TRBV19 - CASSTYRAGGNTGELFF
TRBV7-2 - CASSWGGSYEQYF
TRBV15 few CATSRYLGGGNQPQHF
TRBV7-2 - CASSKSSYEQYF
TRBV6-1 few CASSPLDRGVNIQYF
TRBV2 - CASSGQGNRQPQHF
TRBV28 - CASSSRTGSGTEAFF
TRBV2 - CASRGTSGVYEQYF
TRBV13 few CASSLGTVTDTQYF
TRBV7-9 - CASSSTGQKQKAFF
TRBV9 - CASSPHEAGNTIYF
TRBV10-1 - CASSESGTGGRAFF
TRBV29-1 - CSVGSPGEQYF
TRBV5-4 - CASSLRGGSTQYF
TRBV29-1 - CSVDTGGAGEKLFF
TRBV18 - CASSPHRQEPQHF
TRBV19 - CASTARTGLTGNTIYF
TRBV5-1 - CASSLGMGGAGASYEQYF
TRBV4-3 - CASSAREGGNQPQHF
TRBV4-1 few CASSQGSGRADEQFF
TRBV4-1 - CASSQDGQGHQPQHF
TRBV6-6 - CATHPTGSSNQPQHF
TRBV29-1 - CSVEAQGRPYEQYF
TRBV2 - CASRGGQFSGNTIYF
TRBV5-1 - CASSLAPASPWEQFF
TRBV14 - CASSHRGWTEEAFF
TRBV5-6 few CASSTLGVNEQFF